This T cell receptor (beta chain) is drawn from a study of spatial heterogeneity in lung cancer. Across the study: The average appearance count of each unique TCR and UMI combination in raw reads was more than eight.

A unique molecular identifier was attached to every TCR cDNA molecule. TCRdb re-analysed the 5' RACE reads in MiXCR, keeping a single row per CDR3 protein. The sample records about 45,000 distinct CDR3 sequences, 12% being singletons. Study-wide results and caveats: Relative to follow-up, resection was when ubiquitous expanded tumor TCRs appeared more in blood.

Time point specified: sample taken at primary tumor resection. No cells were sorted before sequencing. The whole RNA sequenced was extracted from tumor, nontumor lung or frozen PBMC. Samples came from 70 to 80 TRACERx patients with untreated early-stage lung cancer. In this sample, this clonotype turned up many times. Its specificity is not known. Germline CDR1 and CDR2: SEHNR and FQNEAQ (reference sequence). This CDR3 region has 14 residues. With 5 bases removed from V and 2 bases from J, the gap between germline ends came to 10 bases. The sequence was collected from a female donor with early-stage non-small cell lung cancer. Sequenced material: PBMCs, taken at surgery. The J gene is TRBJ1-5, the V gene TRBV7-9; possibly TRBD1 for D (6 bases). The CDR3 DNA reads TGTGCCAGCAGCGAGGGGGGCCGCAATCAGCCCCAGCATTTT. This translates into CASSEGGRNQPQHF.